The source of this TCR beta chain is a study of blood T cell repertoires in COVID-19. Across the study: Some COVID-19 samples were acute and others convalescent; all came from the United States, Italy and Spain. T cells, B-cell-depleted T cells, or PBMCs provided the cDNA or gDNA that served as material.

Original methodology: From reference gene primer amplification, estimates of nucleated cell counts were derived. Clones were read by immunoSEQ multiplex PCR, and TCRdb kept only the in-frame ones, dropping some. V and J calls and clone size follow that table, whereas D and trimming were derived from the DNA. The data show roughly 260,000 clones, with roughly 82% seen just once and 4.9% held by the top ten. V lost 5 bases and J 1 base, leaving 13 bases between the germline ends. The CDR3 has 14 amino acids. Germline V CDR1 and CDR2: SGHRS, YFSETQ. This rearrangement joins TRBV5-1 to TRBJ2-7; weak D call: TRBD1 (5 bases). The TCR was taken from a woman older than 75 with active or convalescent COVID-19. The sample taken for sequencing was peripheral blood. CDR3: CASRSRVSSYEQYF. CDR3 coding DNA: TGCGCCAGCAGGAGCAGGGTTAGTTCCTACGAGCAGTACTTC.